This entry lists 14 T cell receptor beta chains sequenced from one sample in a study of blood T cells in healthy people across ages (dated by TCRdb to about 2015). The receptor library was made with 5' RACE. Sequencer: Illumina HiSeq 2500. A second roughly 7 to 11 cycle PCR used a sample-barcoded 5' primer and a J-beta primer mix. In TCRdb, the public reads were trimmed at Q25 with fastp and aligned with MiXCR, with productive beta chains retained. CDR3 protein sequences are deduplicated, and each keeps its most common genes and DNA. The sample profile shows 720,000 or so distinct CDR3 sequences; around 38% of them were found once. Approximately 31% of the sample comes from the top ten. The sequencing sample was made of blood. These receptors came from a man older than 75 in good health.

The rearrangement links TRBV6-2 or TRBV6-3 to TRBJ1-1; D is unresolved. With 1 base removed from V and 4 bases from J, the gap between germline ends came to 7 bases. This CDR3 has 13 residues. Germline-derived CDR1 and CDR2 are MNHEY and SVGEGT. CDR3 amino acids: CASSYFPSTEAFF. The CDR3 nucleotides are TGTGCCAGCAGTTACTTCCCCAGCACTGAAGCTTTCTTT.

This clonotype was picked up a small number of times. V usage is TRBV30 and J usage is TRBJ2-3; the D is unclear. The CDR3 contains 13 residues. V dropped 1 base and J dropped 0 bases, with 5 bases sitting between them. Germline V gene data show CDR1 as GTSNPN and CDR2 as SVGIG (reference sequence). CDR3 sequence reads: CAWSARSTDTQYF. CDR3 in DNA: TGTGCCTGGAGTGCGAGGAGCACAGATACGCAGTATTTT.

The chain combines TRBV12-3 or TRBV12-4 with TRBJ2-1, with 11 bases fitting TRBD2. V trimming: 6 bases; J trimming: 1 base; junction bases outside the gene matches: 5. The CDR3 contains 16 residues. In nucleotides, the CDR3 is TGTGCCAGCAGAGGACTAGCGGGCGTATCCTACAATGAGCAGTTCTTC. This gives the protein CASRGLAGVSYNEQFF.

With regard to this clonotype: This may arise from a read error, as a much more abundant clone is one base away. The chain is built from TRBV4-3 and TRBJ2-7; D assignment may be TRBD1 or TRBD2 (5 bases each). The J call is uncertain, as TRBJ2-5 better fits the DNA end. The V gene's germline CDR1 is LGHNA and CDR2 YSLEER. This CDR3 comprises 14 residues. The CDR3 loop reads CASSRGTLGETQYF. The CDR3 DNA sequence: TGCGCCAGCAGCCGAGGGACCCTCGGGGAGACCCAGTACTTC.

CDR3 in DNA: TGTGCCACCAGTATTCCGAAGGGGCTTCAAGCCAAAAACATTCAGTACTTC. Translation: CATSIPKGLQAKNIQYF. V gene TRBV24-1 combines with J gene TRBJ2-4; tentatively, D is TRBD1 (5 bases). Germline-derived CDR1 and CDR2 are KGHDR and SFDVKD. The V end was cut by 6 bases, the J end by 0 bases, with 17 bases between. There are 17 residues in the CDR3.

The rearrangement links TRBV4-2 to TRBJ2-6; D not resolved. CDR3 length: 16 residues. The ends were cut back, 4 bases at V and 2 bases at J, with 12 bases in the middle. Germline values: CDR1 LGHNA, CDR2 YNFKEQ. The CDR3 DNA reads as TGTGCCAGCAGCCGAAGCCGGCTCGCTGGGGCCAACGTCCTGACTTTC. Encoded protein: CASSRSRLAGANVLTF.

The chain joins TRBV20-1 to TRBJ2-2; no firm D call. There are 13 residues in the CDR3. Germline V gives CDR1 DFQATT, CDR2 SNEGSKA (reference sequence). Trimming pared 3 bases from V and 1 base from J, leaving 6 bases between. CDR3 protein: CSASGKNTGELFF. CDR3 coding DNA: TGCAGTGCTAGTGGGAAGAACACCGGGGAGCTGTTTTTT.

The rearrangement uses TRBV25-1 and TRBJ1-4; a weak D match, TRBD1 (5 bases). Germline V gives CDR1 MGHDK, CDR2 SYGVNS. The V end lost 2 bases, the J end lost 4 bases, and 8 bases lay between the germline ends. The CDR3 spans 14 residues. CDR3 sequence (DNA): TGTGCCAGCAGTGAAGGGGGTAGTAATGAAAAACTGTTTTTT. Translation: CASSEGGSNEKLFF.

The V gene is TRBV2, the J gene TRBJ2-1; either TRBD1 or TRBD2 may fit D (6 bases each). With 7 bases removed from V and 8 bases from J, the gap between germline ends came to 15 bases. Germline CDR1 is SNHLY and CDR2 is FYNNEI. The length of the CDR3 is 13 residues. The CDR3 DNA is TGTGCCAGCAATCTGGGGGGCCGCGATGAGCAGTTCTTC. Its protein product is CASNLGGRDEQFF.

This clonotype was counted only a few times. The chain has TRBV6-1 and TRBJ1-4, with TRBD1 as a possible D gene (5 bases). This CDR3 spans 15 amino acids. Germline V gene data show CDR1 as MNHNS and CDR2 as SASEGT. V gave up 2 bases and J gave up 5 bases, with 12 bases separating them. CDR3 residues: CASSEMAGRNEKLFF. DNA for the CDR3: TGTGCCAGCAGTGAAATGGCAGGGCGGAATGAAAAACTGTTTTTT.

In nucleotides, the CDR3 is TGTGCCAGCAGCCAGGGCGGGGGACCAACAGGTGAGCAGTTCTTC. Protein: CASSQGGGPTGEQFF. The chain combines TRBV4-2 with TRBJ2-1; 7 nucleotides line up with TRBD2. Germline V CDR1 and CDR2: LGHNA, YNFKEQ. V shed 3 bases and J 9 bases; nucleotides not matched to a gene: 11. The CDR3 runs 15 residues.

The chain combines TRBV7-2 with TRBJ1-2, with a possible D match to TRBD1 (6 bases). The length of the CDR3 is 15 residues. Trimming took off 5 bases at V and 3 bases at J, with 16 bases between the two ends. Germline V gene sequence: CDR1 SGHTA, CDR2 FQGNSA. CDR3 DNA: TGTGCCAGCAGCCTGGACAGATCAAGGGACTATGGCTACACCTTC. The encoded protein is CASSLDRSRDYGYTF.

The chain recombines TRBV11-2 with TRBJ1-2; D unclear. Germline loops: CDR1 SGHAT, CDR2 FQNNGV. V was shortened by 0 bases and J by 7 bases, with 9 bases between the two germline ends. This CDR3 is built from 13 residues. CDR3 protein: CASSLDVVGGYTF. The CDR3 DNA sequence: TGTGCCAGCAGCTTAGACGTCGTGGGTGGCTACACCTTC.

This clonotype was counted only a few times. This rearrangement joins TRBV5-1 to TRBJ2-3, with D perhaps TRBD1 (5 bases). The CDR3 sequence is 13 residues long. Trimming left V 7 bases short and J 7 bases short, with 16 bases between. The germline gives CDR1 SGHRS, CDR2 YFSETQ. The CDR3 sequence: CASGQPQGHTQYF. The CDR3 DNA sequence: TGCGCCAGCGGCCAGCCTCAGGGTCATACGCAGTATTTT.